This T cell receptor beta chain was captured by sequencing in a study of cytomegalovirus exposure and HLA in healthy donors. The germline CDR1 and CDR2 sequences are LNHDA and SQIVND (reference sequence). The CDR3 has 12 amino acids. The V end was cut by 6 bases, the J end by 5 bases, with 11 bases between. Vbeta (60) and Jbeta (13) primers were used in the PCR. Clones were sequenced by immunoSEQ multiplex PCR, and TCRdb holds only the in-frame ones, with some missing. The table includes some 95,000 clones, around 80% detected once. This chain uses TRBV19 with TRBJ2-7; possibly TRBD1 for D (5 bases). The sequenced material came from PBMCs. This sequence originates from a man in his thirties or forties in good health and CMV-seronegative. In DNA, the CDR3 is TGTGCCAGTAGCCCTACAGGTAACGAGCAGTACTTC. Translating it yields CASSPTGNEQYF.